This T cell receptor (beta chain) was found in a study of OX40 agonist ivuxolimab in advanced cancers. For context, the study as a whole: Ivuxolimab, which targeted the costimulatory receptor OX40 (CD134), was an agonistic, fully human IgG2 monoclonal antibody. Intravenous ivuxolimab was administered to patients every 2 weeks at six dose levels: 0.01, 0.1, 0.3, 1.5, 3 and 10 mg/kg. Of the 52 patients in dose escalation, about 20 had hepatocellular carcinoma, about 15 had melanoma, 9 had renal cell carcinoma and 9 had head and neck cancer. In the dose-escalation cohort, roughly 80% of patients were male, and the mean age was approximately 55 years, with a range of about 20 to 79. Prior anti-PD-1, anti-PD-L1 or anti-CTLA-4 therapy was permitted, and 30% to 50% of dose-escalation patients had received checkpoint inhibitors. Three dose-escalation patients achieved partial responses, one with hepatocellular carcinoma and two with cutaneous melanoma. The point of sequencing TCRbeta in the periphery was to test whether ivuxolimab changed TCR sequence diversity and drove clonal T-cell expansion. The paper describes the monotherapy dose-escalation part (N of about 57 patients) of the phase I trial of ivuxolimab.

This clone appeared a single time. Its cognate antigen has yet to be identified. There are no base qualities to consult, and no much larger clone falls within one base. The CDR1 and CDR2 encoded by the germline V gene are SGHTA and FQGNSA. Counted from cysteine to phenylalanine, this CDR3 has 15 amino acids. Left in the record is the CDR3 DNA by itself, 45 bases read in frame from the first base. Deletion took 6 bases off V and 0 bases off J, with a span of 9 bases between the germline ends. Overall study results and their limits: After ivuxolimab, expanded clones were on average more numerous among CD8+ T cells than among CD4+ T cells. Low levels of normalized T-cell clonal expansion were also seen in some nonresponding patients. Antigen specificity was not determined for the clonally expanded peripheral T cells. In the 0.1-3.0 mg/kg groups, partial responders had among the lowest normalized peripheral clonal expansion, particularly in CD8+ T cells. At doses of 0.1 to 3.0 mg/kg, clonal expansion of both CD4+ and CD8+ blood T cells was observed from baseline to week 6.

Patients with a history of autoimmune disease or receiving systemic immunosuppression were excluded from the trial. Peripheral blood for TCR sequencing was drawn from every dose cohort at baseline, at cycle 4 day 1 and at cycle 7 day 1. The samples were drawn from a first-in-human, open-label, multicenter phase I dose-escalation trial of ivuxolimab. Adults with locally advanced or metastatic melanoma, renal cell carcinoma, hepatocellular carcinoma or head and neck squamous cell carcinoma were enrolled in the trial. Before TCR sequencing, CD4+ T cells and CD8+ T cells were sorted from peripheral blood as separate populations. Genomic DNA was extracted from sorted cells for sequencing of the TCRbeta CDR3 region. The immunoSEQ Assay was used for sequencing of TCRbeta CDR3 regions. Sourced from immuneACCESS, this table was stored by TCRdb with only in-frame sequences that have V and J called. A share of the clones is absent; for the studies checked, an unresolved V gene accounts for under half, and the remainder has no known explanation. In this sample the table shows about 26,000 clones, around three quarters of which occur a single time. The ten largest clones add up to around 13% of the sample.

Here the sequenced sample was CD4+ or CD8+ T cells sorted from blood, taken in a trial of the OX40 agonist ivuxolimab. This receptor was taken from an adult with an advanced solid tumor such as melanoma, head and neck, liver or kidney cancer. This receptor chain uses TRBV7-2 and TRBJ1-6; no confident D gene assignment can be made. The encoded CDR3 is CASRAPSSYNSPLHF. The DNA sequence follows: TGTGCCAGCAGGGCTCCGAGCTCCTATAATTCACCCCTCCACTTT. With all but the CDR3 taken from the reference TRBV7-2 and TRBJ1-6 genes, the full variable domain is: GAGVSQSPSNKVTEKGKDVELRCDPISGHTALYWYRQSLGQGLEFLIYFQGNSAPDKSGLPSDRFSAERTGGSVSTLTIQRTQQEDSAVYLCASRAPSSYNSPLHFGNGTRLTVT.